The subject of this entry is one T cell receptor beta chain. This clone was observed a single time. Its antigen is currently not known. Base quality data are lacking; no much larger clone is found one base away. This sample was taken from a study of T cell changes during pregnancy in multiple sclerosis (dated by TCRdb to between 2019 and 2020). About the full investigation: In women with multiple sclerosis, the researchers looked at how the T cell repertoire shifted as pregnancy progressed.

Libraries were prepared through the immunoSEQ multiplex PCR assay. Here the immuneACCESS table is served through TCRdb, limited to in-frame sequences with V and J called. Missing clones are a known gap in these copies; in checked studies unresolved V genes cover under half, and the rest lacks a known reason. The sample table records roughly 84,000 clones; approximately 92% of these occur just once. The top ten clones comprise around 1.4% of the sample. This specimen was peripheral blood, taken in the third trimester of pregnancy. The receptor comes from a female donor in good health, enrolled as a control in a pregnancy study.

The nucleotide sequence is given as TGTGCCAGCAGCTTCGCCGGGACAGTAAAAAACATTCAGTACTTC. It codes for CASSFAGTVKNIQYF. The V and J genes are TRBV5-5 and TRBJ2-4; 7 junctional bases match TRBD1. Ends trimmed: V by 2 bases, J by 4 bases; bases unmatched to a gene: 6. Including the terminal cysteine and phenylalanine, the CDR3 comprises 15 residues. This entry keeps only the CDR3 DNA: 45 bases, framed from base 1. For CDR1 and CDR2, the germline V gene (reference sequence) lists SGHKS and YYEKEE.